A selection of T cell receptor beta chains follows, all from one sample in a study of regulatory and conventional T cells in RAG deficiency. Using immunoSEQ multiplex PCR, the repertoire was profiled, and TCRdb retains in-frame clones only, with some absent. This table has approximately 8,100 clones, more than 70% appearing once. The data were also submitted as part of a second study, on regulatory T cells.

Sequencing input: CD8+ T cells sorted from blood. The receptor source for this set is a human donor in good health. CDR3s include the opening cysteine and the closing phenylalanine or tryptophan. The D gene is left open where the match is weak.

d_gene	v_gene	CDR3aa
NA	TRBV13	CASSTGTLEEQYF
NA	TRBV7-2	CASSLPGTQSPFF
TRBD2	TRBV6-6	CASSYRAGVLETQYF
NA	TRBV7-8	CASSLLGRGDTEAFF
TRBD1	TRBV30	CAWETGFGEQYF
TRBD2	TRBV27	CASSLIGLAGDEQFF
TRBD1	TRBV5-1	CASSLGQGQPQHF
NA	TRBV28	CASQSGVAFTGNTIYF
TRBD2	TRBV6-5	CASSGLAGSTDTQYF
NA	TRBV9	CASSVGDTYEQYF
NA	TRBV6-6	CASSYDKIPAGYGYTF
NA	TRBV30	CAWASGTAGDQAFF
NA	TRBV6-5	CASRQGRDWDEQFF
NA	TRBV19	CASGPWGETQYF
NA	TRBV19	CASSSTGNTEAFF
TRBD1	TRBV19	CASSIYGTGGNEQYF
NA	TRBV5-5	CASQGDPGDGYTF
NA	TRBV2	CASSELEYEQYF
NA	TRBV4-1	CASSPGTSSTEQYF
TRBD1	TRBV7-9	CASIRQGPYNEQFF
NA	TRBV5-4	CASSPTSYSYEQYF
TRBD2	TRBV6-5	CASSYRLAGAYEQYF
NA	TRBV9	CAGPDTGELFF
NA	TRBV27	CASSSLGDYEQYF
NA	TRBV6-1	CASSAVPNEKLFF
NA	TRBV2	CASKEMGAENTEAFF
NA	TRBV9	CASSVAWGARTDTQYF
TRBD1	TRBV27	CASSPGTGGSYEQYF
TRBD1	TRBV9	CASSAGQWPYNSPLHF
TRBD1	TRBV30	CAWSEIGGFSALFF
NA	TRBV7-9	CASSLDPLGRRGTDTQYF
NA	TRBV11-3	CASSRMGDEQFF